The 26 T cell receptor beta chains presented below share a single source sample, sequenced in a study of cytomegalovirus exposure and HLA in healthy donors. A multiplex PCR was run with 60 Vbeta primers and 13 Jbeta primers. The method was immunoSEQ multiplex PCR; TCRdb's version includes in-frame clones alone and lacks a portion of them. The sample lists around 150,000 clones, 55% to 75% occurring once. Sequenced input: PBMCs. These TCRs come from a woman aged 60-75 years in good health and CMV-seropositive.

This clone was seen a few times. V and J are TRBV7-9 and TRBJ2-7; 11 positions agree with TRBD2. Germline values: CDR1 SEHNR, CDR2 FQNEAQ (reference sequence). This CDR3 has 14 amino acids. V trimming: 6 bases; J trimming: 6 bases; junction bases outside the gene matches: 7. The CDR3 region has the DNA TGTGCCAGCAGGCCTACTAGCGGGAGCCTCGAGCAGTACTTC. Translated: CASRPTSGSLEQYF.

The rearrangement uses TRBV4-2 and TRBJ2-5; perhaps TRBD2 as D (5 bases). Germline V gene sequence: CDR1 LGHNA, CDR2 YNFKEQ. Trimming took 4 bases from V and 4 from J, leaving 19 bases between them. This CDR3 is 16 amino acids long. This CDR3 is CASSRNPSAVLETQYF. The DNA for the CDR3 is TGTGCCAGCAGCCGCAACCCCTCAGCGGTGCTAGAGACCCAGTACTTC.

V and J are TRBV9 and TRBJ1-3; 7 positions agree with TRBD1. The CDR3 totals 16 residues. Germline CDR1 is SGDLS and CDR2 is YYNGEE. After removal of 4 bases from V and 2 bases from J, the junction contained 9 bases not matched to a gene. DNA of the CDR3: TGTGCCAGCAGCCCTATGACAGGGATCGCTGGAAACACCATATATTTT. Translated, it gives CASSPMTGIAGNTIYF.

This clone has just a few counts. At one of its ends the junction is not consistent with the germline gene, which may arise from a read error. The chain couples TRBV7-7 to TRBJ1-2, with TRBD1 matching over 7 bases. The germline gives CDR1 SSHAT, CDR2 FNYEAQ (reference sequence). The CDR3 extends over 14 amino acids. The CDR3 nucleotides are TGTGCTAGCAGCTTTTCAGACAGGGATTATGGCTACACCTTC. Encoded protein: CASSFSDRDYGYTF.

This chain links TRBV10-3 with TRBJ2-2; D ambiguous. Per germline, CDR1 ENHRY and CDR2 SYGVKD. Trimming cost V 0 bases and J 5 bases, with 7 bases left between them. The CDR3 length is 14 residues. The CDR3 region has the DNA TGTGCCATCAGTGAGTCGACTCGGACCGGGGAGCTGTTTTTT. This gives the protein CAISESTRTGELFF.

This clone has only a few counts. The rearrangement joins TRBV28 to TRBJ1-2; D gene uncertain. The CDR3 consists of 14 residues. Looked up from germline, CDR1 is MDHEN and CDR2 is SYDVKM. Between the trimmed V and J ends, which lost 7 bases and 6 bases, there was a span of 18 bases. CDR3 bases: TGTGCCAGCAAGTTTTGGAACAAGGAGGATGGCTACACCTTC. This translates into CASKFWNKEDGYTF.

This chain uses TRBV19 with TRBJ2-3, with 8 bases aligning to TRBD2. This CDR3 has 17 residues. Germline V CDR1 and CDR2: LNHDA, SQIVND (reference sequence). V lost 7 bases to trimming and J lost 0 bases; unmatched junction nucleotides: 12. The CDR3 DNA reads as TGTGCCAGTACCCCCCCCGGGGCTAGCGGGAGCACAGATACGCAGTATTTT. Its protein product is CASTPPGASGSTDTQYF.

This chain uses TRBV6-5 with TRBJ1-2; TRBD1 agrees at 8 bases. There are 11 residues in the CDR3. The ends lost 10 bases at V and 5 bases at J; junction bases unmatched: 3. Germline CDR1 and CDR2: MNHEY and SVGAGI. The CDR3 DNA reads TGTGCCACCCGGACAGGGTATGGCTACACCTTC. This translates into CATRTGYGYTF.

CDR3 amino acids: CARSPGETQYF. Written as DNA, the CDR3 is TGTGCCAGAAGCCCCGGGGAGACCCAGTACTTC. V usage is TRBV5-3 and J usage is TRBJ2-5; no definite D call. TRBV5-3 is placed among ORFs of uncertain function. Trimming left V 4 bases short and J 5 bases short, with 6 bases between. The CDR3 is 11 residues long.

J is TRBJ1-1 and V is TRBV2; no reliable D call. Trimming cost V 6 bases and J 0 bases, with 8 bases left between them. The CDR3 length is 13 residues. Per germline, CDR1 SNHLY and CDR2 FYNNEI. The CDR3 loop is CASRENMNTEAFF. DNA for the CDR3: TGTGCCAGCAGAGAAAATATGAACACTGAAGCTTTCTTT. Together with reference TRBV2 and TRBJ1-1, the CDR3 gives the full variable domain: EPEVTQTPSHQVTQMGQEVILRCVPISNHLYFYWYRQILGQKVEFLVSFYNNEISEKSEIFDDQFSVERPDGSNFTLKIRSTKLEDSAMYFCASRENMNTEAFFGQGTRLTVV.

The rearrangement joins TRBV2 to TRBJ1-1; TRBD1 aligns across 7 bases. Germline CDR1 SNHLY, CDR2 FYNNEI. V lost 6 bases to trimming and J lost 5 bases; unmatched junction nucleotides: 15. The CDR3 sequence is 16 residues long. The CDR3 loop is CASRRETGVMRTEAFF. Written as DNA, the CDR3 is TGTGCCAGCAGGAGGGAAACAGGGGTAATGAGGACTGAAGCTTTCTTT. Drawing the rest from reference TRBV2 and TRBJ1-1, the complete variable domain is EPEVTQTPSHQVTQMGQEVILRCVPISNHLYFYWYRQILGQKVEFLVSFYNNEISEKSEIFDDQFSVERPDGSNFTLKIRSTKLEDSAMYFCASRRETGVMRTEAFFGQGTRLTVV.

The chain combines TRBV7-2 with TRBJ2-1; D possibly corresponds to TRBD2 (6 bases). Between the trimmed V and J ends, which lost 5 bases and 3 bases, there was a span of 17 bases. This CDR3 is built from 16 residues. CDR1 is SGHTA, CDR2 FQGNSA, per germline. DNA of the CDR3: TGTGCCAGCAGCCCCGAGCCGGGACTTTTCTACAATGAGCAGTTCTTC. It is translated as CASSPEPGLFYNEQFF.

This clone has more than one count but fewer than ten. The V call is TRBV4-1, the J call TRBJ2-1, with TRBD2 matching over 7 bases. Germline assignment: CDR1 MGHRA and CDR2 YSYEKL. V shed 3 bases and J 7 bases; nucleotides not matched to a gene: 9. The CDR3 runs to 15 residues. CDR3 sequence (DNA): TGCGCCAGCAGCCAGGGACCGGGAGGTTTAAATGAGCAGTTCTTC. It translates to CASSQGPGGLNEQFF.

The rearrangement joins TRBV28 to TRBJ2-1; TRBD2 aligns across 12 bases. The V gene end was trimmed by 4 bases and the J gene end by 0 bases; junction bases not matched to a gene: 7. Looked up from germline, CDR1 is MDHEN and CDR2 is SYDVKM. The CDR3 is 18 amino acids. The DNA of the CDR3 is TGTGCCAGCAGTTGGACTAGCGGGACCGGGAGCTCCTACAATGAGCAGTTCTTC. Translating gives CASSWTSGTGSSYNEQFF.

The chain uses TRBV14 and TRBJ2-1; 12 bases match TRBD2. The CDR3 spans 19 residues. Germline CDR1 SGHDN, CDR2 FVKESK. V lost 0 bases and J lost 2; bases outside the gene matches: 8. The CDR3 reads CASSQDRASGRATYNEQFF. For the CDR3, the DNA is TGTGCCAGCAGCCAAGATCGGGCTAGCGGGAGGGCCACCTACAATGAGCAGTTCTTC.

This clone was detected only a few times. V and J are TRBV5-1 and TRBJ1-2; D possibly corresponds to TRBD1 (5 bases). Germline loops: CDR1 SGHRS, CDR2 YFSETQ. This CDR3 comprises 16 residues. V lost 0 bases and J lost 7, with 19 bases in between. The CDR3 region has the DNA TGCGCCAGCAGCTTGGGGGGTTTGACAGATTCGGGTGGCTACACCTTC. This translates into CASSLGGLTDSGGYTF. Filled out from reference TRBV5-1 and TRBJ1-2, the complete variable domain reads KAGVTQTPRYLIKTRGQQVTLSCSPISGHRSVSWYQQTPGQGLQFLFEYFSETQRNKGNFPGRFSGRQFSNSRSEMNVSTLELGDSALYLCASSLGGLTDSGGYTFGSGTRLTVV.

The chain recombines TRBV12-1 with TRBJ2-7; the table gives TRBD2 as D, unverified against the DNA. TRBV12-1 is a pseudogene. There are 17 residues in the CDR3. For the CDR3, the DNA is TGTGCCAGCAGCTCCCAGCGTCTAGCGGGAGGGAACTACGAGCAGTACTTC. Residues: CASSSQRLAGGNYEQYF.

This clone appeared a few times. The V gene is TRBV28, the J gene TRBJ2-2; D remains unclear. CDR1 MDHEN and CDR2 SYDVKM come from the germline V gene. The CDR3 has 15 residues. V was shortened by 6 bases and J by 1 base, with 12 bases between the two germline ends. This chain's CDR3 is CASSAPLGNTGELFF. CDR3 coding DNA: TGTGCCAGCAGCGCCCCTCTAGGGAACACCGGGGAGCTGTTTTTT.

The rearrangement uses TRBV2 and TRBJ2-1; TRBD1 matches 7 bases. Germline CDR1 SNHLY, CDR2 FYNNEI. Trimming cost V 7 bases and J 4 bases; bases outside gene matches: 7. This CDR3 contains 14 residues. The CDR3 DNA follows: TGTGCCAGCAAGCTAGGACAGGTATACAATGAGCAGTTCTTC. Its translation is CASKLGQVYNEQFF.

This clone was counted between two and nine times. CDR3 sequence reads: CASSLALPGTSLNTGELFF. Written as DNA, the CDR3 is TGTGCCAGCAGCTTAGCGCTTCCCGGGACTAGTCTAAACACCGGGGAGCTGTTTTTT. The chain joins TRBV7-6 to TRBJ2-2; 8 nucleotides align to TRBD2. The CDR3 consists of 19 residues. CDR1 and CDR2 from the germline V gene are SGHVS and FNYEAQ. Germline trimming cut 0 bases from V and 2 bases from J; bases unmatched to any gene: 11.

The V gene is TRBV11-2, the J gene TRBJ2-1; maybe TRBD1 (5 bases). Trimming removed 2 bases at V and 3 bases at J, with 8 bases between. CDR3 length: 14 amino acids. CDR1 is SGHAT and CDR2 is FQNNGV in the germline V gene. The CDR3 is CASSLTDSYNEQFF. The CDR3 bases are TGTGCCAGCAGCTTAACTGACAGCTACAATGAGCAGTTCTTC.

The rearrangement joins TRBV27 to TRBJ2-3; 9 nucleotides line up with TRBD1. Germline CDR1 and CDR2: MNHEY and SMNVEV (reference sequence). The junction had 3 bases not matched to a gene; V was cut back by 6 bases and J by 2 bases. This CDR3 has 14 amino acids. The DNA for the CDR3 is TGTGCCAGCAGGATACAGGGGGCCACAGATACGCAGTATTTT. This encodes CASRIQGATDTQYF.

This clone was counted only a few times. The chain couples TRBV29-1 to TRBJ2-7, with no clear D. This CDR3 contains 14 residues. Trimming pared 2 bases from V and 2 bases from J, leaving 13 bases between. Germline V gene lookup returns CDR1 SQVTM and CDR2 ANQGSEA. CDR3 bases: TGCAGCGTTGAACTAGGAACTTCTACCTACGAGCAGTACTTC. It is translated as CSVELGTSTYEQYF.

This sequence joins TRBV18 and TRBJ1-2; 7 bases are shared with TRBD1. Germline V gene lookup returns CDR1 KGHSH and CDR2 LQKENI. This CDR3 has 14 residues. V shed 5 bases, J shed 6 bases, and the junction held 9 bases outside the gene matches. The CDR3 DNA reads as TGTGCCAGCTCAATGACAGGGAAAGAACATGGCTACACCTTC. It is translated as CASSMTGKEHGYTF.

This clone has only one observation. Other DNA sequences from this sample encode an identical CDR3 as well. The chain is built from TRBV7-2 and TRBJ1-2; TRBD1 aligns across 7 bases. This CDR3 spans 14 amino acids. V was clipped by 3 bases and J by 4 bases; unmatched bases: 5. CDR1 is SGHTA, CDR2 FQGNSA, per germline. The CDR3 loop is CASSLQGVSYGYTF. DNA of the CDR3: TGTGCCAGCAGCTTGCAGGGGGTAAGCTATGGCTACACCTTC.

Only a few counts were recorded for this clone. The chain links TRBV15 to TRBJ2-5; D is perhaps TRBD1 (5 bases). The germline V gene has CDR1 LNHNV and CDR2 YYDKDF (reference sequence). V was pared by 1 base and J by 5 bases, with 14 bases between. This CDR3 has 15 amino acids. CDR3 sequence: CATSRGVTVEETQYF. As DNA, the CDR3 is TGTGCCACCAGCAGAGGCGTGACAGTTGAGGAGACCCAGTACTTC. The full variable domain, completed using reference TRBV15 and TRBJ2-5, is DAMVIQNPRYQVTQFGKPVTLSCSQTLNHNVMYWYQQKSSQAPKLLFHYYDKDFNNEADTPDNFQSRRPNTSFCFLDIRSPGLGDTAMYLCATSRGVTVEETQYFGPGTRLLVL.